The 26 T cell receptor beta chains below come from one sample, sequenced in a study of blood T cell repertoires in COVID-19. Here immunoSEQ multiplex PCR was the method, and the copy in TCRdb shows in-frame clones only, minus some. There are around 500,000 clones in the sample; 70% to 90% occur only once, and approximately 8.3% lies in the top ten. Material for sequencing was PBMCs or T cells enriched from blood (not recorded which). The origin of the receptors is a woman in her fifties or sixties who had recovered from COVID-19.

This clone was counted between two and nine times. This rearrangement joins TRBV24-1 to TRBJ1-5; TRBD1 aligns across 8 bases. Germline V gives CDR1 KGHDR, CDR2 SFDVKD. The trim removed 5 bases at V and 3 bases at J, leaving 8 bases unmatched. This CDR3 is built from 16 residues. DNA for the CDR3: TGTGCCACCAGTGGGAAGACAGGGGCGTTCAATCAGCCCCAGCATTTT. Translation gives CATSGKTGAFNQPQHF.

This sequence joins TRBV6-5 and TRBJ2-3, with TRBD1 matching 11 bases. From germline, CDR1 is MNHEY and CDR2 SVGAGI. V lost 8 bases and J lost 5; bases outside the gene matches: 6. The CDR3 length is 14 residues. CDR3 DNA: TGTGCCAGCTCAGGGACAGGGGGTGGAGATACGCAGTATTTT. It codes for CASSGTGGGDTQYF.

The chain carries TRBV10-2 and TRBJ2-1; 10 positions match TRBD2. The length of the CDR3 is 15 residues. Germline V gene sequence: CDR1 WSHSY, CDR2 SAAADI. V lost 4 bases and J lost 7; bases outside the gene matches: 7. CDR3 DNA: TGCGCCAGCAGTGCCAGCGGGGGGGCTGGGAATGAGCAGTTCTTC. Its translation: CASSASGGAGNEQFF.

The CDR3 reads CASSSGTGTYGYTF. In nucleotides, the CDR3 is TGTGCCAGCAGCTCCGGGACAGGAACATATGGCTACACCTTC. This chain links TRBV7-8 with TRBJ1-2, with 8 bases lining up with TRBD1. The CDR3 has 14 amino acids. J lost 5 bases, V lost 4 bases, and 6 bases had no gene match. Germline V lookup: CDR1 SGHVS, CDR2 FQNEAQ. Full variable domain (outside the CDR3, taken from reference TRBV7-8 and TRBJ1-2): GAGVSQSPRYKVAKRGQDVALRCDPISGHVSLFWYQQALGQGPEFLTYFQNEAQLDKSGLPSDRFFAERPEGSVSTLKIQRTQQEDSAVYLCASSSGTGTYGYTFGSGTRLTVV.

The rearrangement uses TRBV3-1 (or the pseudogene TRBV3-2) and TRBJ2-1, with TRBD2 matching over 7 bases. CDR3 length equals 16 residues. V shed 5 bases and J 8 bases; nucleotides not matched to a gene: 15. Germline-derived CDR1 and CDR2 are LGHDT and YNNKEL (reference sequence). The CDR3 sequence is CASSAPSSGQRDEQFF. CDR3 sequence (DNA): TGTGCCAGCAGCGCCCCATCTAGCGGCCAAAGGGATGAGCAGTTCTTC.

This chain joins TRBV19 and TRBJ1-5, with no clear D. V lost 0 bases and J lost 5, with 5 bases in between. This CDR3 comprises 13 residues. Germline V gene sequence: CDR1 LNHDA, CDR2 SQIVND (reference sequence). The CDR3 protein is CASSIEIYQPQHF. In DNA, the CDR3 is TGTGCCAGTAGTATAGAAATCTATCAGCCCCAGCATTTT.

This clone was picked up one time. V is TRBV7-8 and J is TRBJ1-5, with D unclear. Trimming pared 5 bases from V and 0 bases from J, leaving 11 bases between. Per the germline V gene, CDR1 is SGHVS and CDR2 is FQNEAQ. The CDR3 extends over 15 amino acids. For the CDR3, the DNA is TGTGCCAGCAGCCCGACACATGATAGCAATCAGCCCCAGCATTTT. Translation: CASSPTHDSNQPQHF.

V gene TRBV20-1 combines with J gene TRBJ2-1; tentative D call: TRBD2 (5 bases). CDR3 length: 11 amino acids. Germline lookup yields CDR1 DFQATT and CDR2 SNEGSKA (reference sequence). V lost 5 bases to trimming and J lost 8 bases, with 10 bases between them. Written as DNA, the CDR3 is TGCAGTGCTTTCTTTAGCGATGAGCAGTTCTTC. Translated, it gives CSAFFSDEQFF.

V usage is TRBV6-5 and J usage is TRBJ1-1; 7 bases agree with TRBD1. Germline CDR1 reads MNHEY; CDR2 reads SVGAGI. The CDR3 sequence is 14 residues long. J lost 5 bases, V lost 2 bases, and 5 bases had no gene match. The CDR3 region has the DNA TGTGCCAGCAGTTACGGCCCAGGGGGAACTGAAGCTTTCTTT. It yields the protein CASSYGPGGTEAFF.

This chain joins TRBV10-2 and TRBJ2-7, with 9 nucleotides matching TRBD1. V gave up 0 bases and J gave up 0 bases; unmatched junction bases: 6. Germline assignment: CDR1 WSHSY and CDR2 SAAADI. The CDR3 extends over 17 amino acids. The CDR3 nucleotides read TGCGCCAGCAGTGAGTCGAAACGGGACAGGGCCTCCTACGAGCAGTACGTC. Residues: CASSESKRDRASYEQYV.

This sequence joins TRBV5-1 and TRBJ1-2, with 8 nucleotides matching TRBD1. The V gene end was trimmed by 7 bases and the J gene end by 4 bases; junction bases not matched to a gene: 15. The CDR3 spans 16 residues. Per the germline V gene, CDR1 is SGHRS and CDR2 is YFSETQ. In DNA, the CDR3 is TGCGCCAGCCGACCAAAACAGGGGGAGCTGGGCTATGGCTACACCTTC. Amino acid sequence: CASRPKQGELGYGYTF.

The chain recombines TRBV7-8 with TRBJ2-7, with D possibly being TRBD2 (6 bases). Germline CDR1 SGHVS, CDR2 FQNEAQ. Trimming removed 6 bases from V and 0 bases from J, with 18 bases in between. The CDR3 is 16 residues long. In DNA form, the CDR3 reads TGTGCCAGCAGGGGGGAGGCCTATGGCTACTCCTACGAGCAGTACGTC. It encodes CASRGEAYGYSYEQYV.

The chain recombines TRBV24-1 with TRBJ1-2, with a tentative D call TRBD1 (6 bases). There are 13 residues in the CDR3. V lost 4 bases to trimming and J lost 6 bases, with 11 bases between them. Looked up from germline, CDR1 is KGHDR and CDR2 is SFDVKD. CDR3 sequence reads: CATSDLNRDGYTF. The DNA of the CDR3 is TGTGCCACCAGTGACCTCAACAGGGATGGCTACACCTTC.

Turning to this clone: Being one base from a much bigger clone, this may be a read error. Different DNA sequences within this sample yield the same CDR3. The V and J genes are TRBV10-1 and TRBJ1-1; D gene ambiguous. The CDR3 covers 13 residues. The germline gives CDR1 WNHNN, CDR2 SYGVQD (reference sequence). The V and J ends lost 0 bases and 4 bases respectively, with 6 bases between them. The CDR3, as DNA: TGCGCCAGCAGTGAGTCGAGGGTCACTGAAGCTTTCTTT. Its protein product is CASSESRVTEAFF.

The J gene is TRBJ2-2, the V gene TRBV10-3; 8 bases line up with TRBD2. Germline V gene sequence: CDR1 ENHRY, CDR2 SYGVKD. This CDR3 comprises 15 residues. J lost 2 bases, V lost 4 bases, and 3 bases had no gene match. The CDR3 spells CAISGSGVNTGELFF. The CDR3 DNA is TGTGCCATCAGTGGTAGCGGGGTAAACACCGGGGAGCTGTTTTTT.

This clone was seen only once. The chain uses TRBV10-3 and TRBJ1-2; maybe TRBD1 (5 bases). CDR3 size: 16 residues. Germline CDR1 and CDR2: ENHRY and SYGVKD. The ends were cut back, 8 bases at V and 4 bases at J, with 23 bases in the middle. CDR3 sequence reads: CAILITGGPLSYGYTF. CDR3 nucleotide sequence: TGTGCCATCTTGATAACGGGGGGACCACTTAGCTATGGCTACACCTTC.

The CDR3 is CASSYGGRSGANVLTF. The DNA of the CDR3 is TGTGCCAGCAGTTACGGGGGCAGGTCTGGGGCCAACGTCCTGACTTTC. The chain combines TRBV6-5 with TRBJ2-6, with D maybe TRBD1 (6 bases). The V end was cut by 2 bases, the J end by 1 base, with 9 bases between. CDR1 and CDR2 (germline): MNHEY, SVGAGI. This CDR3 spans 16 amino acids.

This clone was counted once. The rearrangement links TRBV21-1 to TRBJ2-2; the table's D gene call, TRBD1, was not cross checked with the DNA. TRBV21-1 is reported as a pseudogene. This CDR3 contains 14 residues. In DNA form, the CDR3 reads TGTGCCAGCAGCAACAGGACAGACGCCGGGGAGCTGTTTTTT. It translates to CASSNRTDAGELFF.

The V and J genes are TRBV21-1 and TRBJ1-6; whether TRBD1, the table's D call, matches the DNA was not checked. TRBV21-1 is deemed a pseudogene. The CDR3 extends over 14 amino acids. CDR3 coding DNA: TGTGCCAGCAGCAGAGGGACAGTGGGTTCACCCCTCCACTTT. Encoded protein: CASSRGTVGSPLHF.

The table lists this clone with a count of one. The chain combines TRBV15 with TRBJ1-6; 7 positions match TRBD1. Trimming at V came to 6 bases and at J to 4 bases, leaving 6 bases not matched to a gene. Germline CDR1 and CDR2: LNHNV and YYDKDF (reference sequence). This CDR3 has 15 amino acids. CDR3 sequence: CATRETGAYNSPLHF. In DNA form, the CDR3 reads TGTGCCACCAGAGAAACAGGGGCTTATAATTCACCCCTCCACTTT.

This CDR3 is CASSYEGAGYTF. Here the CDR3 DNA reads TGTGCCAGCAGTTACGAGGGGGCTGGCTACACCTTC. The chain joins TRBV6-5 to TRBJ1-2; 7 bases match TRBD1. This CDR3 is built from 12 residues. The V and J ends lost 2 bases and 7 bases, in that order; junction bases with no gene match: 1. Germline loops: CDR1 MNHEY, CDR2 SVGAGI.

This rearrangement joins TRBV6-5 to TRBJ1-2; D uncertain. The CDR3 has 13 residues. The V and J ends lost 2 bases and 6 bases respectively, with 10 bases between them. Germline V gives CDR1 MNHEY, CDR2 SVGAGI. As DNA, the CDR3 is TGTGCCAGCAGTTACACGGGGAACCATGGCTACACCTTC. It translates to CASSYTGNHGYTF.

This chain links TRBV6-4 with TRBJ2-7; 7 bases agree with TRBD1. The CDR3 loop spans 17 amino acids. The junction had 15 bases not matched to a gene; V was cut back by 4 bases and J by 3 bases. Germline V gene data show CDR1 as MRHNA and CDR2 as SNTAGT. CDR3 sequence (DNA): TGTGCCAGCAGTGGCACTGTGGACAGGCTACAAGACTACGAGCAGTACTTC. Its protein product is CASSGTVDRLQDYEQYF.

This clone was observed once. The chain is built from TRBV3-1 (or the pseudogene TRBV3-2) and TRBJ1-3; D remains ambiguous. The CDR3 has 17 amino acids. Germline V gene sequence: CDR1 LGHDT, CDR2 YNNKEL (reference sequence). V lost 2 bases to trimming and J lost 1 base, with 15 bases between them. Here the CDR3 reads CASSQSAAARSGNTIYF. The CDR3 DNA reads TGTGCCAGCAGCCAATCAGCGGCCGCCCGGTCTGGAAACACCATATATTTT.

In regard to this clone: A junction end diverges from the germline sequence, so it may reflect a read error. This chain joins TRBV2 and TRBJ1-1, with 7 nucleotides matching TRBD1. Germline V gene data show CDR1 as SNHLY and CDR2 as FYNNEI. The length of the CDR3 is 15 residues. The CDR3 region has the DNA TGTGCCAGCGGTGAGTCGGGACAGCTGAACACTGAAGCTTTCTTT. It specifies CASGESGQLNTEAFF.

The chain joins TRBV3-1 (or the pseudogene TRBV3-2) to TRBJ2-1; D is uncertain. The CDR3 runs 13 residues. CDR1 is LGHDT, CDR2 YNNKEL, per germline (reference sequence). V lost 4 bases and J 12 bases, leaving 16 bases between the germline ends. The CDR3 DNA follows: TGTGCCAGCAGCCCCACCCGACCGGGTCGGCAGTTCTTC. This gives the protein CASSPTRPGRQFF.